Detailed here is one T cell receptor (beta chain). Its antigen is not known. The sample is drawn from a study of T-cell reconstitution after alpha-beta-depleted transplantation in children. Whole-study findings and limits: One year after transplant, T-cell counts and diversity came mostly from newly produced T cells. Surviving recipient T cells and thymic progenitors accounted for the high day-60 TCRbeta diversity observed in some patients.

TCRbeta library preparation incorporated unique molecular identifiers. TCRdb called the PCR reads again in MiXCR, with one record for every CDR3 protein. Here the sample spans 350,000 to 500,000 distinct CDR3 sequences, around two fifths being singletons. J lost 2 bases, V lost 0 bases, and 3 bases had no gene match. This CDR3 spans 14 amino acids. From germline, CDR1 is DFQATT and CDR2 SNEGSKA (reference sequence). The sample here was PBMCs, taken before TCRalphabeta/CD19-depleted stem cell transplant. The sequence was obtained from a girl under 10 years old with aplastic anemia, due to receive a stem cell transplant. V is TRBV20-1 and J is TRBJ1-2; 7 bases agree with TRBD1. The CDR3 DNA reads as TGCAGTGCTAGAGACGTACAGGGGAACTATGGCTACACCTTC. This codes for CSARDVQGNYGYTF.